This passage covers 24 T cell receptor beta chains from one sample sequenced in a study of type 1 regulatory T cells. Study-wide results and limits: Type 1 regulatory T cells had a more restricted TCR repertoire than non-type 1 regulatory T cells.

TCRdb re-called the reads through MiXCR, storing one row per CDR3 protein. The sample has about 71,000 distinct CDR3 sequences, roughly 20% seen once. These TCRs' antigens remain unknown. Sequencing was carried out using cultured type 1 regulatory T (Tr1) cells, either the whole culture or a sorted fraction (not recorded which). The receptors stem from a human donor in good health.

The V and J genes are TRBV7-2 and TRBJ1-3, with TRBD1 matching over 7 bases. The CDR3 runs to 16 residues. V was pared by 5 bases and J by 6 bases, with 13 bases of the junction left unmatched. Germline-derived CDR1 and CDR2 are SGHTA and FQGNSA. The DNA of the CDR3 is TGTGCCAGCAGCACCACAGGGGCGCCAAGAATAAACACCATATATTTT. It translates to CASSTTGAPRINTIYF.

Remarks on this clonotype: A clone one base away is much larger, so this may be a read error. The genes are TRBV25-1 and TRBJ2-3; the D gene is possibly TRBD1 (6 bases). Germline V gene data show CDR1 as MGHDK and CDR2 as SYGVNS. The CDR3 is 15 residues long. CDR3 loop: CVSSIAKGGTDTQYF. The CDR3 DNA follows: TGTGTCAGCAGTATCGCTAAGGGGGGCACAGATACGCAGTATTTT.

The sample holds a few counts of this clonotype. The chain uses TRBV21-1 and TRBJ1-1. TRBV21-1 is a recognized pseudogene. The CDR3 runs 10 residues. The CDR3 DNA follows: TGTGCCAGCAGCAAATTTAAAGCTTTCTTT. Amino acids: CASSKFKAFF.

V and J are TRBV7-9 and TRBJ2-1; possible D gene TRBD2, 6 bases. CDR3 length equals 17 residues. Per the germline V gene, CDR1 is SEHNR and CDR2 is FQNEAQ (reference sequence). V lost 5 bases and J lost 1, with 18 bases in between. The CDR3 nucleotides are TGTGCCAGCAGCGAAAGTCCCGGGGGAACGTCCTACAATGAGCAGTTCTTC. Its translation: CASSESPGGTSYNEQFF.

This clonotype turned up a few times. CDR3 region: CASSFGTSGLTEQFF. CDR3 nucleotides: TGCGCCAGCAGCTTTGGAACTAGCGGGTTAACGGAGCAGTTCTTC. This chain links TRBV5-1 with TRBJ2-1; 9 bases fit TRBD2. Per the germline V gene, CDR1 is SGHRS and CDR2 is YFSETQ. The CDR3 totals 15 residues. Losses at the gene ends were 2 bases for V and 10 bases for J; bases not matched to a gene: 10.

This clonotype appeared a few times. The chain links TRBV12-3 or TRBV12-4 to TRBJ2-1; D gene unclear. Between the trimmed V and J ends, which lost 4 bases and 6 bases, there was a span of 10 bases. This CDR3 region has 13 residues. Here the CDR3 reads CASSWSLSNEQFF. The DNA for the CDR3 is TGTGCCAGCAGTTGGAGTTTGTCCAATGAGCAGTTCTTC.

Only a few counts were recorded for this clonotype. V and J are TRBV2 and TRBJ2-5; a weak D match, TRBD1 (7 bases). The germline gives CDR1 SNHLY, CDR2 FYNNEI. The CDR3 has 15 residues. V was clipped by 6 bases and J by 5 bases, with 19 bases between them. CDR3 residues: CASSRGTASWETQYF. As DNA, the CDR3 is TGTGCCAGCAGCCGCGGGACAGCTTCGTGGGAGACCCAGTACTTC.

Concerning this clonotype itself: A much larger clone lies one base from this, so it may be a read error. V and J are TRBV5-1 and TRBJ2-2; D not resolved. In germline, CDR1 is SGHRS, CDR2 YFSETQ. CDR3 length equals 14 residues. CDR3 sequence: CASSTLSNTRELFF. CDR3 nucleotides: TGCGCCAGCAGCACACTATCGAACACCCGGGAGCTGTTTTTT.

This clonotype was found a few times. The rearrangement joins TRBV19 to TRBJ1-5; possible D gene TRBD1, 5 bases. Trimming left V 9 bases short and J 2 bases short, with 8 bases between. The CDR3 runs 12 residues. Germline-derived CDR1 and CDR2 are LNHDA and SQIVND (reference sequence). This CDR3 reads CASRDGNQPQHF. Written as DNA, the CDR3 is TGTGCCAGCCGGGACGGCAATCAGCCCCAGCATTTT.

The sample holds a few counts of this clonotype. V gene TRBV12-3 or TRBV12-4 combines with J gene TRBJ2-1, with D hard to call. V was clipped by 3 bases and J by 8 bases, with 14 bases between them. This CDR3 spans 14 amino acids. The CDR3 here is CASSFDPPRDEQFF. CDR3 DNA sequence: TGTGCCAGCAGTTTCGACCCCCCGAGAGATGAGCAGTTCTTC.

This chain joins TRBV18 and TRBJ1-5; D gene unclear. This CDR3 has 14 amino acids. Germline loops: CDR1 KGHSH, CDR2 LQKENI. The V end was cut by 2 bases, the J end by 9 bases, with 14 bases between. CDR3 in DNA: TGTGCCAGCTCACCAAGAGGACCCAGCGGGCCCCAGCATTTT. This translates into CASSPRGPSGPQHF.

This clonotype was counted between two and nine times. The chain carries TRBV12-3 or TRBV12-4 and TRBJ2-7; the D gene is possibly TRBD2 (6 bases). V was trimmed by 7 bases and J by 1 base, leaving 11 bases between them. The CDR3 covers 13 residues. In nucleotides, the CDR3 is TGTGCCAGCACCAACCGGGGGTCCTACGAGCAGTACTTC. Translating it yields CASTNRGSYEQYF.

The chain has TRBV20-1 and TRBJ2-1, with TRBD2 matching 9 bases. The CDR3 has 18 amino acids. Germline V lookup: CDR1 DFQATT, CDR2 SNEGSKA (reference sequence). After removal of 0 bases from V and 0 bases from J, the junction contained 9 bases not matched to a gene. In nucleotides, the CDR3 is TGCAGTGCTAGAGATCGTAGGTTTAGCGGGAGCTCCTACAATGAGCAGTTCTTC. Translated, it gives CSARDRRFSGSSYNEQFF.

The rearrangement joins TRBV7-9 to TRBJ1-4; 9 nucleotides line up with TRBD1. Per the germline V gene, CDR1 is SEHNR and CDR2 is FQNEAQ (reference sequence). This CDR3 spans 14 amino acids. Trimming took 1 base from V and 10 from J; bases not matched to a gene: 4. The CDR3 sequence: CASSLEGTGRKLFF. The CDR3 nucleotides are TGTGCCAGCAGCTTAGAGGGGACAGGGAGAAAACTGTTTTTT.

CDR3 protein: CASSPGRDGNYGYTF. The CDR3 nucleotides are TGTGCCAGCAGCCCGGGCCGGGACGGGAACTATGGCTACACCTTC. The chain has TRBV7-9 and TRBJ1-2; D is perhaps TRBD1 (5 bases). CDR1 is SEHNR, CDR2 FQNEAQ, per germline (reference sequence). This CDR3 comprises 15 residues. V lost 5 bases to trimming and J lost 2 bases, with 15 bases between them.

This clonotype was seen only a few times. This rearrangement joins TRBV6-1 to TRBJ1-5, with TRBD1 identical over 7 bases. J was trimmed by 9 bases and V by 7 bases; bases with no gene match: 12. CDR1 is MNHNS, CDR2 SASEGT, per germline. This CDR3 is 14 amino acids long. The CDR3 here is CASKIDRVVLPQHF. The CDR3 bases are TGTGCCAGCAAGATAGACAGGGTGGTTTTGCCCCAGCATTTT.

This clonotype was found many times. V usage is TRBV7-8 and J usage is TRBJ1-2; perhaps TRBD1 as D (5 bases). The germline V and J ends were trimmed by 4 bases and 2 bases, with 8 bases remaining between them. This CDR3 comprises 13 residues. In germline, CDR1 is SGHVS, CDR2 FQNEAQ. CDR3 bases: TGTGCCAGCAGCTCGGGACGGAACTATGGCTACACCTTC. Translated: CASSSGRNYGYTF.

A few counts support this clonotype. The rearrangement uses TRBV7-3 and TRBJ2-5, with D unclear. This CDR3 region has 13 residues. The V end was cut by 3 bases, the J end by 4 bases, with 9 bases between. CDR1 is SGHTA, CDR2 FQGTGA, per germline. The CDR3 loop reads CASSFSLGETQYF. The CDR3 DNA sequence: TGTGCCAGCAGCTTTTCTCTCGGAGAGACCCAGTACTTC.

This chain links TRBV2 with TRBJ1-5; 7 bases are shared with TRBD1. Germline CDR1 SNHLY, CDR2 FYNNEI. The V gene end was trimmed by 11 bases and the J gene end by 4 bases; junction bases not matched to a gene: 11. The CDR3 sequence is 14 residues long. The CDR3 region has the DNA TGTGCCGGCACCCAGGGACAGACGAATCAGCCCCAGCATTTT. Its translation: CAGTQGQTNQPQHF.

This clonotype was seen a few times. The chain employs TRBV5-6 and TRBJ1-2; possibly TRBD1 for D (6 bases). The CDR3 is 12 residues long. Germline CDR1 is SGHDT and CDR2 is YYEEEE. V dropped 2 bases and J dropped 6 bases, with 8 bases sitting between them. CDR3 protein: CASSFGGDGYTF. CDR3 nucleotide sequence: TGTGCCAGCAGCTTCGGGGGCGATGGCTACACCTTC.

This clonotype was seen a few times. V usage is TRBV9 and J usage is TRBJ2-3, with 8 bases lining up with TRBD2. The CDR3 covers 15 residues. Germline lookup yields CDR1 SGDLS and CDR2 YYNGEE. V dropped 3 bases and J dropped 2; count of bases not matched to a gene: 5. CDR3 sequence: CASSAIAGNTDTQYF. The CDR3 DNA sequence: TGTGCCAGCAGCGCAATAGCGGGGAACACAGATACGCAGTATTTT.

This clonotype showed up just a few times. This chain uses TRBV20-1 with TRBJ2-3, with a tentative D call TRBD1 (6 bases). Trimming took 8 bases from V and 2 from J, leaving 8 bases between them. The CDR3 extends over 11 amino acids. CDR1 and CDR2 (germline): DFQATT, SNEGSKA (reference sequence). CDR3 loop: CSHRATDTQYF. The CDR3 DNA reads TGCAGTCACAGGGCCACAGATACGCAGTATTTT.

This clonotype is labeled as medium-sized (0.01 to 0.1%). The chain joins TRBV5-1 to TRBJ2-1, with TRBD2 identical over 8 bases. V was clipped by 6 bases and J by 2 bases; unmatched bases: 7. The CDR3 contains 15 residues. Germline values: CDR1 SGHRS, CDR2 YFSETQ. CDR3 coding DNA: TGCGCCAGCACAATGACTAGCGCGACCTACAATGAGCAGTTCTTC. Translating gives CASTMTSATYNEQFF.

The chain links TRBV7-9 to TRBJ1-3; D not resolved. The CDR3 length is 14 residues. Germline CDR1 SEHNR, CDR2 FQNEAQ (reference sequence). With 5 bases removed from V and 2 bases from J, the gap between germline ends came to 10 bases. The CDR3 loop is CASSLYSAGNTIYF. CDR3 nucleotides: TGTGCCAGCAGCCTATACAGTGCTGGAAACACCATATATTTT.